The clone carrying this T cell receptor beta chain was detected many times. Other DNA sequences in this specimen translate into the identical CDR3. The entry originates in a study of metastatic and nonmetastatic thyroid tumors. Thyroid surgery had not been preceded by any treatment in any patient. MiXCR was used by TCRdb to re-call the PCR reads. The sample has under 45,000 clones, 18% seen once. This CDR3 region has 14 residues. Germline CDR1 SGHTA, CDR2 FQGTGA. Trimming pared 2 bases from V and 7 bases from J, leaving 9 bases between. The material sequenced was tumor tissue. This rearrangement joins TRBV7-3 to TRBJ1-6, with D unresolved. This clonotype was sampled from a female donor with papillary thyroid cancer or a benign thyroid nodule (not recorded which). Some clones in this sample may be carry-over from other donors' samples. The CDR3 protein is CASSLHRLNSPLHF. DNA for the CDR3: TGTGCCAGCAGCTTACACCGGCTCAATTCACCCCTCCACTTT. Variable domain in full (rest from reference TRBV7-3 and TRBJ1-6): GAGVSQTPSNKVTEKGKYVELRCDPISGHTALYWYRQSLGQGPEFLIYFQGTGAADDSGLPNDRFFAVRPEGSVSTLKIQRTERGDSAVYLCASSLHRLNSPLHFGNGTRLTVT.